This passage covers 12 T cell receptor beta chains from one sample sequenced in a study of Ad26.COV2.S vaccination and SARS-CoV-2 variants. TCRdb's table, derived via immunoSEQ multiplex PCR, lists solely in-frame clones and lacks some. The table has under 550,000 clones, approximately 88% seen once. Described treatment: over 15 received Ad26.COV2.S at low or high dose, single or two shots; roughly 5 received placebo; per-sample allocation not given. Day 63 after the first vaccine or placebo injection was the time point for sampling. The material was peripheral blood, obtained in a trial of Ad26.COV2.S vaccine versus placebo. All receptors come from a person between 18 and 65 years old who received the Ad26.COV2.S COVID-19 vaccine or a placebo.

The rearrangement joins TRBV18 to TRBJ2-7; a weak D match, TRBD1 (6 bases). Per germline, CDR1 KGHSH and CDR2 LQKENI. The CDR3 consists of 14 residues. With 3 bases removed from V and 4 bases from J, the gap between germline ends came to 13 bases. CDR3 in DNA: TGTGCCAGCTCACCGTCCCGGGACATTTACGAGCAGTACTTC. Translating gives CASSPSRDIYEQYF. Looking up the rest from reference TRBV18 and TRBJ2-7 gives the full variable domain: NAGVMQNPRHLVRRRGQEARLRCSPMKGHSHVYWYRQLPEEGLKFMVYLQKENIIDESGMPKERFSAEFPKEGPSILRIQQVVRGDSAAYFCASSPSRDIYEQYFGPGTRLTVT.

For the CDR3, the DNA is TGTGCCATCAGTGAGCAAAAAAACACTGAAGCTTTCTTT. Translated, it gives CAISEQKNTEAFF. The V gene is TRBV10-3, the J gene TRBJ1-1; D call uncertain. Deletions cut 2 bases from V and 2 bases from J, with 6 bases between. In germline, CDR1 is ENHRY, CDR2 SYGVKD. The CDR3 has 13 amino acids.

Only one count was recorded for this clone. The chain's CDR3 is CASSYGPGFSYNEQFF. The CDR3 bases are TGTGCCAGCAGTTACGGACCGGGGTTTTCCTACAATGAGCAGTTCTTC. The chain carries TRBV6-2 or TRBV6-3 and TRBJ2-1; D might be TRBD2 (5 bases). There are 16 residues in the CDR3. V gave up 2 bases and J gave up 1 base, with 12 bases separating them. Germline V gene sequence: CDR1 MNHEY, CDR2 SVGEGT.

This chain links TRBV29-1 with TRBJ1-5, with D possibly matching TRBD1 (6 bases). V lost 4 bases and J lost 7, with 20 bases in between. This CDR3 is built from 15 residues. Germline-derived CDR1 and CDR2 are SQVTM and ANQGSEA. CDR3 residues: CSVGVGGGPGQPQHF. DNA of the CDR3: TGCAGCGTTGGAGTGGGTGGGGGCCCGGGGCAGCCCCAGCATTTT.

This CDR3 is CASSYSTGAGGELFF. The CDR3 DNA follows: TGTGCCAGCAGTTACTCGACGGGGGCTGGCGGGGAGCTGTTTTTT. This chain links TRBV6-5 with TRBJ2-2, with D tentatively TRBD1 or TRBD2 (6 bases each). This CDR3 is 15 amino acids long. Germline assignment: CDR1 MNHEY and CDR2 SVGAGI. Between the trimmed V and J ends, which lost 0 bases and 7 bases, there was a span of 12 bases.

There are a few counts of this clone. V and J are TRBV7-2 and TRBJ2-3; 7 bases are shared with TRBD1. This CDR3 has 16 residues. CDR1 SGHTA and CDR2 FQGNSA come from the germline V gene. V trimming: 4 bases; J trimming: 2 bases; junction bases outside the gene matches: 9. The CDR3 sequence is CASSSWDSPPTDTQYF. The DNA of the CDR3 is TGTGCCAGCAGCTCATGGGACAGTCCCCCCACAGATACGCAGTATTTT. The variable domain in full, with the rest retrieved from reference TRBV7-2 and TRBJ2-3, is GAGVSQSPSNKVTEKGKDVELRCDPISGHTALYWYRQSLGQGLEFLIYFQGNSAPDKSGLPSDRFSAERTGGSVSTLTIQRTQQEDSAVYLCASSSWDSPPTDTQYFGPGTRLTVL.

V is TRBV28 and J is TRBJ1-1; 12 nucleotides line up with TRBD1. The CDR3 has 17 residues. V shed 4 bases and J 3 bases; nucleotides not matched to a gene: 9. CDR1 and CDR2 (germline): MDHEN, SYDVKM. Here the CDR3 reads CASSSPGQGARYTEAFF. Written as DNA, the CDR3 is TGTGCCAGCAGTTCCCCGGGACAGGGGGCCAGGTACACTGAAGCTTTCTTT.

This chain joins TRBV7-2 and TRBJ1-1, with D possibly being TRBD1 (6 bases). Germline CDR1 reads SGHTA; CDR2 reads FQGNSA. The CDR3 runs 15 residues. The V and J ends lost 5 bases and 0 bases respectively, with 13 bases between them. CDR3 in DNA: TGTGCCAGCAGCCCGTCGACAGGTTTGAACACTGAAGCTTTCTTT. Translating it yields CASSPSTGLNTEAFF.

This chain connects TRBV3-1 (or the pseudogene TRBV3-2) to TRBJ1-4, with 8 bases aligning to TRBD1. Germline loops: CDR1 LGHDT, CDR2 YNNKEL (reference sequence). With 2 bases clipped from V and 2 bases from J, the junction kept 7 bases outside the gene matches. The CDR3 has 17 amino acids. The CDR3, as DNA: TGTGCCAGCAGCCAATATACAGGGGGAGACACTAATGAAAAACTGTTTTTT. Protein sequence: CASSQYTGGDTNEKLFF.

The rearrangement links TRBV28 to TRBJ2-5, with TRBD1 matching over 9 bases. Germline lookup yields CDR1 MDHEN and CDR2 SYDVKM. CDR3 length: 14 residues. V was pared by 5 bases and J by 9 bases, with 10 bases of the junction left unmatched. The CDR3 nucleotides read TGTGCCAGCAGTCGTAAAGGGACAGGGTCGGCCCAGTACTTC. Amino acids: CASSRKGTGSAQYF.

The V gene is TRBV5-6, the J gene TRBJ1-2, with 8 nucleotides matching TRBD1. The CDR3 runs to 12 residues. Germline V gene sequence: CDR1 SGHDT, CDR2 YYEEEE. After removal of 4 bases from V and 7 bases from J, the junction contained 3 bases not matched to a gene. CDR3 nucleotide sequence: TGTGCCAGCAGCCCCGGACAGGGTGGCTACACCTTC. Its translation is CASSPGQGGYTF.

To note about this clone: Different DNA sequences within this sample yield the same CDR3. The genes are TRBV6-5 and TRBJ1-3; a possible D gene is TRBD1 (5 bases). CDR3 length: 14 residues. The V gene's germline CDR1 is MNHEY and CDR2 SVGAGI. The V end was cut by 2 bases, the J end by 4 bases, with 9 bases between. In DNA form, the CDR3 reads TGTGCCAGCAGTTACGACAGTTTCGGAAACACCATATATTTT. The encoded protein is CASSYDSFGNTIYF.